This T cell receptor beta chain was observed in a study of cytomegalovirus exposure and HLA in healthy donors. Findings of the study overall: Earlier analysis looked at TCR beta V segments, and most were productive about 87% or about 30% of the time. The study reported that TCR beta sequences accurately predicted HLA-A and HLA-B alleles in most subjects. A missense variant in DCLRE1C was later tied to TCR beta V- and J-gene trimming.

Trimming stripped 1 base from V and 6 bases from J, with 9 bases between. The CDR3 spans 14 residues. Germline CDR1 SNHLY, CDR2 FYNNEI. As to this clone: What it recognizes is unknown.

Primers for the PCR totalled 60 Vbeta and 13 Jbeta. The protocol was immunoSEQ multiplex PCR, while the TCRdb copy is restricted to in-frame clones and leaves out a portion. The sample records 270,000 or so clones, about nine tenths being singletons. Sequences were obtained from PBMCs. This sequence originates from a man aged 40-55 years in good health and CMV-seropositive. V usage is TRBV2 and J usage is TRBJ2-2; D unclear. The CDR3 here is CASSEGVAAGELFF. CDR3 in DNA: TGTGCCAGCAGTGAAGGGGTAGCAGCCGGGGAGCTGTTTTTT.